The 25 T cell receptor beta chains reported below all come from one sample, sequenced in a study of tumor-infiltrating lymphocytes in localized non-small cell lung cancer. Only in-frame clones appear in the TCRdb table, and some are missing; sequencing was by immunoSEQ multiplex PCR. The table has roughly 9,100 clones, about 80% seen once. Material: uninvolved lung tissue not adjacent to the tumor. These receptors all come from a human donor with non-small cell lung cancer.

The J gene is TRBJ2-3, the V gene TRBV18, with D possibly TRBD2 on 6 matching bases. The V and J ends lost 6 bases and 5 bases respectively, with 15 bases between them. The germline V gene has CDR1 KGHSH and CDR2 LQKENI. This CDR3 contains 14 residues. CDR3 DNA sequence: TGTGCCAGCTCCCCCCCGGGGGTGCAAGATACGCAGTATTTT. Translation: CASSPPGVQDTQYF.

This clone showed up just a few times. CDR3 residues: CASSPGQGAPYGYTF. As DNA, the CDR3 is TGTGCCAGCAGCCCGGGACAGGGGGCCCCTTATGGCTACACCTTC. The chain carries TRBV11-2 and TRBJ1-2; 12 nucleotides align to TRBD1. The CDR3 totals 15 residues. The germline CDR1 and CDR2 sequences are SGHAT and FQNNGV. V lost 5 bases and J lost 5; bases outside the gene matches: 6.

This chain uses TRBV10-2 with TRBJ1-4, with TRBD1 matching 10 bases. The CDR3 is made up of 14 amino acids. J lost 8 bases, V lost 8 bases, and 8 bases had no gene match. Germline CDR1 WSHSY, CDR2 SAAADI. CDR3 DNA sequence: TGCGCCAGCGGCAGGGACAGGGGAGGAGAAAAACTGTTTTTT. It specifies CASGRDRGGEKLFF.

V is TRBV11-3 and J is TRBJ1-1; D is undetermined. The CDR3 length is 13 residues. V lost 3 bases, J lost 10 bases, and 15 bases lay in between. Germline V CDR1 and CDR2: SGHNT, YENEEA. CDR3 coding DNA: TGTGCCAGCAGCTTGGGTGGTGAGGCAGGAGCTTTCTTT. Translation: CASSLGGEAGAFF. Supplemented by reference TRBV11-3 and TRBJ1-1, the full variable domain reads EAGVVQSPRYKIIEKKQPVAFWCNPISGHNTLYWYLQNLGQGPELLIRYENEEAVDDSQLPKDRFSAERLKGVDSTLKIQPAELGDSAVYLCASSLGGEAGAFFGQGTRLTVV.

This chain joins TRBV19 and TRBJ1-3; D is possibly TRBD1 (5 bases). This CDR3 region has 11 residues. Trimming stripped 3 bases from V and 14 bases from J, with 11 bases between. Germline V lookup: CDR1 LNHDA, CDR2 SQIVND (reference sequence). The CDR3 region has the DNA TGTGCCAGTAGTATCGGGGGTCGGTTATATTTT. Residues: CASSIGGRLYF.

DNA of the CDR3: TGTGCCAGCAGAGGGACATTTAATCAGCCCCAGCATTTT. This translates into CASRGTFNQPQHF. The V and J genes are TRBV6-5 and TRBJ1-5, with D possibly TRBD1 on 6 matching bases. The V end was cut by 6 bases, the J end by 4 bases, with 10 bases between. The length of the CDR3 is 13 residues. Germline V gives CDR1 MNHEY, CDR2 SVGAGI.

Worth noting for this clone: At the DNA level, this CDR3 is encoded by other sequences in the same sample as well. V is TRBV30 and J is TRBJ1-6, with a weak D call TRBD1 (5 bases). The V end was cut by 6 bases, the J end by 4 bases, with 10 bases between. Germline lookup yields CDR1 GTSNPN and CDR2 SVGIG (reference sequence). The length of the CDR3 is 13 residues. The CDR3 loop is CACRGEYNSPLHF. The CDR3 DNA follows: TGTGCCTGCCGGGGGGAGTATAATTCACCCCTCCACTTT. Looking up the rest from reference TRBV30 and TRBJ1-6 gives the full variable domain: SQTIHQWPATLVQPVGSPLSLECTVEGTSNPNLYWYRQAAGRGLQLLFYSVGIGQISSEVPQNLSASRPQDRQFILSSKKLLLSDSGFYLCACRGEYNSPLHFGNGTRLTVT.

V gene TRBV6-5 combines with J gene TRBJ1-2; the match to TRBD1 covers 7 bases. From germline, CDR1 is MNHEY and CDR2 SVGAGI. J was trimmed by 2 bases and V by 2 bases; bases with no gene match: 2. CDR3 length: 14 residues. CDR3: CASSYMTGNYGYTF. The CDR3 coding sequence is TGTGCCAGCAGTTACATGACAGGGAACTATGGCTACACCTTC.

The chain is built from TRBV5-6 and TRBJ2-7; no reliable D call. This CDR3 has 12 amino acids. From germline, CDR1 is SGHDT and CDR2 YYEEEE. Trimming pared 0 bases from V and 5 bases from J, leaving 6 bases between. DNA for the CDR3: TGTGCCAGCAGCTTGGCCCGGGACGAGCAGTACTTC. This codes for CASSLARDEQYF.

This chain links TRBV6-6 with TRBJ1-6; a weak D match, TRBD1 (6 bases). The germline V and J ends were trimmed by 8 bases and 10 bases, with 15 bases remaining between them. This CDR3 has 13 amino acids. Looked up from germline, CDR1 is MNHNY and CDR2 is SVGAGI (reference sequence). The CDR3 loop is CASQEQGGSPLHF. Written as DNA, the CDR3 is TGTGCCAGCCAGGAACAGGGTGGGTCACCCCTCCACTTT.

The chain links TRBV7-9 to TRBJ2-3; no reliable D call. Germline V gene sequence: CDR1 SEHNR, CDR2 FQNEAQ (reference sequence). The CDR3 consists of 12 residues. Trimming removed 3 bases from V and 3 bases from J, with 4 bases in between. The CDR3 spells CASSFRTDTQYF. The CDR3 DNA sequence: TGTGCCAGCAGCTTTAGAACAGATACGCAGTATTTT.

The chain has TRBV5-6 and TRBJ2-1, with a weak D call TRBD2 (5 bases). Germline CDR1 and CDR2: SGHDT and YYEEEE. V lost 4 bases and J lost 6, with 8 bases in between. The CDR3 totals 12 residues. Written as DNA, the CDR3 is TGTGCCAGCAGCCGGGATTTCAATGAGCAGTTCTTC. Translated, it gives CASSRDFNEQFF.

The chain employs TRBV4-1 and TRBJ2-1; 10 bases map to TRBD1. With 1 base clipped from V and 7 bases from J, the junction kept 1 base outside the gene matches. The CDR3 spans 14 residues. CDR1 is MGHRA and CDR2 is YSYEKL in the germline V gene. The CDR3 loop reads CASSQGTGGNEQFF. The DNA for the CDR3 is TGCGCCAGCAGCCAAGGGACAGGGGGGAATGAGCAGTTCTTC.

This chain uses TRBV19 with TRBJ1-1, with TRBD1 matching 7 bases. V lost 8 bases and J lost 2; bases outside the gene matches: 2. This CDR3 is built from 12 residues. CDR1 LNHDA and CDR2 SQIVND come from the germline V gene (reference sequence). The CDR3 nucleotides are TGTGCCAGTGGGACAGTTAACACTGAAGCTTTCTTT. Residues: CASGTVNTEAFF.

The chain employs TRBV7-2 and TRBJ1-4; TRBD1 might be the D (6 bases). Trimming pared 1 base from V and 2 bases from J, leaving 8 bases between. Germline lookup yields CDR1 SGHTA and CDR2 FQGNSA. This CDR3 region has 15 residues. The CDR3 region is CASSLVTGTNEKLFF. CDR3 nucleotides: TGTGCCAGCAGCTTAGTAACAGGGACTAATGAAAAACTGTTTTTT. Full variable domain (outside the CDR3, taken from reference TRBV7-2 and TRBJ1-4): GAGVSQSPSNKVTEKGKDVELRCDPISGHTALYWYRQSLGQGLEFLIYFQGNSAPDKSGLPSDRFSAERTGGSVSTLTIQRTQQEDSAVYLCASSLVTGTNEKLFFGSGTQLSVL.

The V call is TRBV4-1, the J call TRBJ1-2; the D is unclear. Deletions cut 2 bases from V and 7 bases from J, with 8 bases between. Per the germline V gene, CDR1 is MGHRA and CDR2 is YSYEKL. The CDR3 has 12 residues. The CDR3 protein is CASSQSRGGYTF. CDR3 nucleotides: TGCGCCAGCAGCCAAAGTCGTGGTGGCTACACCTTC.

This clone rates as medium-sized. In DNA form, the CDR3 reads TGCGCCAGCAGCTTGGACACCTACTCTGGAAACACCATATATTTT. It specifies CASSLDTYSGNTIYF. The chain recombines TRBV5-1 with TRBJ1-3; D remains ambiguous. The CDR3 covers 15 residues. Germline CDR1 is SGHRS and CDR2 is YFSETQ. With 0 bases removed from V and 0 bases from J, the gap between germline ends came to 7 bases.

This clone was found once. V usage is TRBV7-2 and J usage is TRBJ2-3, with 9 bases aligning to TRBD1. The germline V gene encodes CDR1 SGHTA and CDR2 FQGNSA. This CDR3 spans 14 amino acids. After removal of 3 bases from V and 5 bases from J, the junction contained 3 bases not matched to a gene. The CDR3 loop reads CASSLGQGGDTQYF. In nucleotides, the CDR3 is TGTGCCAGCAGCTTGGGACAGGGAGGAGATACGCAGTATTTT.

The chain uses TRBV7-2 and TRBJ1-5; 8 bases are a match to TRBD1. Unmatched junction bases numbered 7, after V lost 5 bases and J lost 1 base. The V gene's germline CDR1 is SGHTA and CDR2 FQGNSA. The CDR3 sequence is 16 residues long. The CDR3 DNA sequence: TGTGCCAGCAGCCCTAAAGACAGGGGAAGCAATCAGCCCCAGCATTTT. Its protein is CASSPKDRGSNQPQHF.

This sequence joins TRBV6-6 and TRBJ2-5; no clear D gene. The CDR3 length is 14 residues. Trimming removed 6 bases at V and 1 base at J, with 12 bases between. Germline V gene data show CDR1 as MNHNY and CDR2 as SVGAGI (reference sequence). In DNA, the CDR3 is TGTGCCAGCAGCCGTCAGCAATTCCAAGAGACCCAGTACTTC. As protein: CASSRQQFQETQYF.

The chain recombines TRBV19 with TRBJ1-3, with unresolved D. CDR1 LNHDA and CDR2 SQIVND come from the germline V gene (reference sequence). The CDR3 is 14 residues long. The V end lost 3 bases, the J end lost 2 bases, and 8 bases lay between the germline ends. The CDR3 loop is CASSIWRTGNTIYF. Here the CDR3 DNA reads TGTGCCAGTAGTATTTGGAGGACTGGAAACACCATATATTTT.

CDR3 nucleotide sequence: TGTGCCAGCAGTGAAGGGGGAGGACGAGCCCGGGGTCAGCCCCAGCATTTT. Protein sequence: CASSEGGGRARGQPQHF. The chain uses TRBV2 and TRBJ1-5; D is undetermined. V dropped 1 base and J dropped 6 bases, with 19 bases sitting between them. The CDR3 loop spans 17 amino acids. Germline V gene lookup returns CDR1 SNHLY and CDR2 FYNNEI.

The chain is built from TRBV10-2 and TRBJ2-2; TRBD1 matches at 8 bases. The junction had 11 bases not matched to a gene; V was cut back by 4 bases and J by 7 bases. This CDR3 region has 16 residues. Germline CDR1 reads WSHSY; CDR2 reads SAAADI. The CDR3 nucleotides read TGCGCCAGCAGTGGAACGACAGGGGCTACGGTCGGGGAGCTGTTTTTT. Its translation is CASSGTTGATVGELFF.

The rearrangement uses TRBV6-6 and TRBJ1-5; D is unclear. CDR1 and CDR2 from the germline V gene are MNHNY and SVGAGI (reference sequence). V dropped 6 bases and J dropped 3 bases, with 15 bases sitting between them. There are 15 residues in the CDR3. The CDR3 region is CASRLADGANQPQHF. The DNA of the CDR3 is TGTGCCAGCAGACTTGCAGACGGAGCCAATCAGCCCCAGCATTTT.

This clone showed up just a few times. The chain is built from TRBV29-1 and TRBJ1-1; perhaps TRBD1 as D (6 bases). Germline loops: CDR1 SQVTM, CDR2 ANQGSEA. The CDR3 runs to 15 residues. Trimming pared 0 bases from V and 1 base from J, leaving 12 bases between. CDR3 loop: CSVEDAGAGNTEAFF. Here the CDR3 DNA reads TGCAGCGTTGAAGATGCGGGGGCAGGGAACACTGAAGCTTTCTTT.